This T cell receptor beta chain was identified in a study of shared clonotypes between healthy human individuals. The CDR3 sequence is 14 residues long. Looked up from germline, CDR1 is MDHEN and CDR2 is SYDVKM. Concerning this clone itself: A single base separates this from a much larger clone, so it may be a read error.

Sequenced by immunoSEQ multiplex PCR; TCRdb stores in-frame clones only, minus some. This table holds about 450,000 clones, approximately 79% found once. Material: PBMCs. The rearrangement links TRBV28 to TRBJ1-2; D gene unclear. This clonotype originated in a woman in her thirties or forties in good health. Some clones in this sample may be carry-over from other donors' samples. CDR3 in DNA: TGTGCCGGCAGTTCGCCCGGGAGATCCTATGGCTACACCTTC. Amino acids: CAGSSPGRSYGYTF.